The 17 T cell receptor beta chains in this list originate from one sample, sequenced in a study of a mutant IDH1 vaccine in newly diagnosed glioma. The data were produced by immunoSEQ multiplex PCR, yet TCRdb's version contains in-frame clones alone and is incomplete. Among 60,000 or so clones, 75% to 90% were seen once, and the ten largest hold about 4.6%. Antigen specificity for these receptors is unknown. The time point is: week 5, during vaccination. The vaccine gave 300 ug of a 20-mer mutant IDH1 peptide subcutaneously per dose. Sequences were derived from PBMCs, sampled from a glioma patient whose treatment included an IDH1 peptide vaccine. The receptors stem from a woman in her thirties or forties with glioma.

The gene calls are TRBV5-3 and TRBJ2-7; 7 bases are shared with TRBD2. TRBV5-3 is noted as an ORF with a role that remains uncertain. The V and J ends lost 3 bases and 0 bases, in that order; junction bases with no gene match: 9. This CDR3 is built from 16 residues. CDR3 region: CARSSSPGLPSYEQYF. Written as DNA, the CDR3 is TGTGCCAGAAGCTCTTCGCCGGGACTACCCTCCTACGAGCAGTACTTC.

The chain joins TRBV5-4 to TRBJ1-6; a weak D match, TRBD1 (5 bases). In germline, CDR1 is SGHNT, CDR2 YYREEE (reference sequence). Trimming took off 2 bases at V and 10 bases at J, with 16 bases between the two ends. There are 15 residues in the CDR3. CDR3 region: CASSLGSRVDSPLHF. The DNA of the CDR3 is TGTGCCAGCAGCTTAGGCAGCAGGGTGGACTCACCCCTCCACTTT.

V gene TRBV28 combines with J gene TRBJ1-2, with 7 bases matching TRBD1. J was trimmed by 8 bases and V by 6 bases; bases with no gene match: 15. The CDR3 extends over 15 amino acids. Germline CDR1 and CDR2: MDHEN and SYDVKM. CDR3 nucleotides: TGTGCCAGCAGCCACTCCACAGGGGAAAGGGTCGGCTACACCTTC. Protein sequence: CASSHSTGERVGYTF.

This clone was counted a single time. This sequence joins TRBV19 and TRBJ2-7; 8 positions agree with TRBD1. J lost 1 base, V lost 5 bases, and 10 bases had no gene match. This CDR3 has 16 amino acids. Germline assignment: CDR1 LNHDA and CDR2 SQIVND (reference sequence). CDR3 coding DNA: TGTGCCAGTAGTTTATACGGACAGGGACAATCCTACGAGCAGTACTTC. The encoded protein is CASSLYGQGQSYEQYF.

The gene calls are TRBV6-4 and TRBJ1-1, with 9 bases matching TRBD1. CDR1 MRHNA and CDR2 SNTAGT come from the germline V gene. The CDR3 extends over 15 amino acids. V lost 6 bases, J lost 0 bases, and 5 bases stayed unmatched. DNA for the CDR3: TGTGCCAGCAGGCCTACAGGGGGCCTGAACACTGAAGCTTTCTTT. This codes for CASRPTGGLNTEAFF.

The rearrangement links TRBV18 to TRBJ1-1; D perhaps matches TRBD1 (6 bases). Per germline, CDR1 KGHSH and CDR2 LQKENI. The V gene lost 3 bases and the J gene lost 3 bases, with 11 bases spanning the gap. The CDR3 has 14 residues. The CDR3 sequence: CASSPNQGYTEAFF. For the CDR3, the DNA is TGTGCCAGCTCACCCAACCAGGGGTACACTGAAGCTTTCTTT.

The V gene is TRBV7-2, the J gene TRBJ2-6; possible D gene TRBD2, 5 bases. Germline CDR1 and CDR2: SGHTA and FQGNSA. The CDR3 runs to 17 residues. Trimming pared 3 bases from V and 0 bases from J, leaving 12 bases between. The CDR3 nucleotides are TGTGCCAGCAGCTTCTGGACGGGGAGCTCTGGGGCCAACGTCCTGACTTTC. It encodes CASSFWTGSSGANVLTF.

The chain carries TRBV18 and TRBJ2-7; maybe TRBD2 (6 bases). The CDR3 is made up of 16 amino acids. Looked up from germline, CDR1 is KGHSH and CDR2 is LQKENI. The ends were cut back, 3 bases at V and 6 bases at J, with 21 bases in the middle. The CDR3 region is CASSPAGPGSMGEQYF. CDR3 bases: TGTGCCAGCTCACCCGCGGGACCCGGGAGTATGGGCGAGCAGTACTTC.

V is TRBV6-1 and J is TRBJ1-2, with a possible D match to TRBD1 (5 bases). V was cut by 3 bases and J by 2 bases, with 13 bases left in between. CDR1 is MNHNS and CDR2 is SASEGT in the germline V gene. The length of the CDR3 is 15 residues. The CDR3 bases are TGTGCCAGCAGTGAGACGGGGACGGGGAACTATGGCTACACCTTC. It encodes CASSETGTGNYGYTF.

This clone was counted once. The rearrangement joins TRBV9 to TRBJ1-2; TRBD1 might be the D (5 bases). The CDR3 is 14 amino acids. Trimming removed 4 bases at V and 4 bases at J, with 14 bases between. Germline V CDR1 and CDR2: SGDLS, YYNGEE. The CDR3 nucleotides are TGTGCCAGCAGCCCGGGACGGACAAGCTATGGCTACACCTTC. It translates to CASSPGRTSYGYTF.

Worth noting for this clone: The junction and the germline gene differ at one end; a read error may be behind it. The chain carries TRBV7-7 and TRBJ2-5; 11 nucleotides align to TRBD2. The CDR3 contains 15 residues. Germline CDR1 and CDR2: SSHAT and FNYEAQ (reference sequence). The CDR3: CASSSMTSGEETQYF. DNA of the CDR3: TGTGCTAGCAGCTCGATGACTAGCGGGGAAGAGACCCAGTACTTC.

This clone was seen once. CDR3 sequence: CASSFRNNEQFF. The CDR3 nucleotides are TGTGCCAGCAGCTTCCGAAACAATGAGCAGTTCTTC. The chain has TRBV7-2 and TRBJ2-1, with D hard to call. With 3 bases removed from V and 5 bases from J, the gap between germline ends came to 5 bases. From germline, CDR1 is SGHTA and CDR2 FQGNSA. The CDR3 length is 12 residues.

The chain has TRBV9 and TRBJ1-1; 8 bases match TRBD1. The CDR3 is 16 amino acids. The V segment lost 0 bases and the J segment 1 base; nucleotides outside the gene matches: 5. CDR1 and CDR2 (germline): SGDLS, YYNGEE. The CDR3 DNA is TGTGCCAGCAGCGTAGGGGAGACAGGGGCGAACACTGAAGCTTTCTTT. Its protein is CASSVGETGANTEAFF.

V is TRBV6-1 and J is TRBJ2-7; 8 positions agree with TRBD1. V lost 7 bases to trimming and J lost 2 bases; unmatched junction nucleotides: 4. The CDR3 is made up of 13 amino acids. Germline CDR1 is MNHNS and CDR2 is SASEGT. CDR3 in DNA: TGTGCCAGCACCCAGGACAGGGCCTACGAGCAGTACTTC. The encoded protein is CASTQDRAYEQYF.

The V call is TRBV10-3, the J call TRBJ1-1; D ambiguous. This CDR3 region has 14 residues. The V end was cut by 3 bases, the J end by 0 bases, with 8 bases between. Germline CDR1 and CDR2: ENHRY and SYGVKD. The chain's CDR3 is CAISDRAMNTEAFF. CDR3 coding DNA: TGTGCCATCAGTGACAGAGCAATGAACACTGAAGCTTTCTTT.

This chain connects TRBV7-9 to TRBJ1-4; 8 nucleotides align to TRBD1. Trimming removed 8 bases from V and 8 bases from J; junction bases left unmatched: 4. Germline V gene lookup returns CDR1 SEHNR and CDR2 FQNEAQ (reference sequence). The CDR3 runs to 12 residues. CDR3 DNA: TGTGCCAGCGGACAGGGTCACGAAAAACTGTTTTTT. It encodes CASGQGHEKLFF.

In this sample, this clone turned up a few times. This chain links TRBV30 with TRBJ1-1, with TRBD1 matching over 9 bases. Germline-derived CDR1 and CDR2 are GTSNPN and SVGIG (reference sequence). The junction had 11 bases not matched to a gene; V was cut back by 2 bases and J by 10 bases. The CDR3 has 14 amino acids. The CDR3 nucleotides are TGTGCCTGGAGTCCAAAACGGACAGGGGCAGTAGCTTTCTTT. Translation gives CAWSPKRTGAVAFF. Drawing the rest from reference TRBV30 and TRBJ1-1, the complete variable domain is SQTIHQWPATLVQPVGSPLSLECTVEGTSNPNLYWYRQAAGRGLQLLFYSVGIGQISSEVPQNLSASRPQDRQFILSSKKLLLSDSGFYLCAWSPKRTGAVAFFGQGTRLTVV.